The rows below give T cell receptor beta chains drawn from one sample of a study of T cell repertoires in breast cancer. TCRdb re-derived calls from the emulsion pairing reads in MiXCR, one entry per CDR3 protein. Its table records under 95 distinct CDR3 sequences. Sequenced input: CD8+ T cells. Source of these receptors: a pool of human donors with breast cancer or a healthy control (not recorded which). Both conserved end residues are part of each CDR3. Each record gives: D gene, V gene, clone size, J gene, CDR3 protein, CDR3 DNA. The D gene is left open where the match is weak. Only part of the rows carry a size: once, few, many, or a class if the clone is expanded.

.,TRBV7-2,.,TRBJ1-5,CASSSQGGDQPQHF,TGTGCCAGCAGCTCACAGGGTGGCGATCAGCCCCAGCATTTT
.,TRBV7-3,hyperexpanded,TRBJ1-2,CTSSLNGGYGYTF,TGTACCAGCAGCTTAAACGGGGGCTATGGCTACACCTTC
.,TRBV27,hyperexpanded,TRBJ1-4,CASLGLSGEKLFF,TGTGCCAGCCTGGGACTGAGTGGTGAAAAACTGTTTTTT
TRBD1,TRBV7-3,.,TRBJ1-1,CDSSLEGGMNTEAFF,TGTGACAGCAGCTTGGAAGGGGGCATGAACACTGAAGCTTTCTTT
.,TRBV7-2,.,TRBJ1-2,CASNSRAGYGNAF,TGTGCCAGCAACTCGCGGGCAGGCTATGGCAACGCCTTC
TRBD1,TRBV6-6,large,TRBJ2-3,CASSYSGQGYTDTQYF,TGTGCCAGCAGTTACTCGGGACAGGGGTACACAGATACGCAGTATTTT
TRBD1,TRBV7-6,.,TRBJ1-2,CASRGYMGQKDGYTF,TGTGCCAGCAGAGGATATATGGGACAGAAAGATGGTTACACCTTC
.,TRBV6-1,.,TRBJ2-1,CDSNERAINDEQFF,TGTGACAGCAATGAGCGGGCCATTAACGATGAGCAGTTCTTC
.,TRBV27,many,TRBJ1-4,CASLRLSGEKLFF,TGTGCCAGCCTGAGACTGAGTGGCGAAAAACTATTTTTT
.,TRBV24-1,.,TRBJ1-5,CATSDGWRNQPQHF,TGTGCCACCAGTGATGGATGGCGCAATCAGCCCCAGCATTTT
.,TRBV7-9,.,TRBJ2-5,CASSYDSSWETQYF,TGTGCCAGCAGCTATGACTCCTCATGGGAGACCCAGTACTTC
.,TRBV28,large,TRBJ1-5,CASSLQNNQPQHF,TGTGCCAGCAGTTTGCAGAATAATCAGCCCCAGCATTTT
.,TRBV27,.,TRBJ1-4,CASRGLRGEKLFF,TGTGCCAGCCGGGGACTGAGGGGTGAAAAACTGTTTTTT
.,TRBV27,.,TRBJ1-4,CAILVLIGEKLFF,TGTGCCATCCTGGTACTGATTGGTGAAAAACTGTTTTTT
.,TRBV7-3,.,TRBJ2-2,CASSTPSEGTGELFF,TGTGCCAGCAGCACACCTAGCGAGGGAACCGGGGAGCTGTTTTTT
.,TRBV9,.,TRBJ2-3,CASSVSLRGAEPSTDTQYF,TGTGCCAGCAGCGTAAGCTTGAGGGGGGCTGAACCTAGCACAGATACGCAGTATTTT
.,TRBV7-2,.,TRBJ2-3,CASSPTDTQYF,TGTGCCAGCAGCCCCACAGATACGCAGTATTTT
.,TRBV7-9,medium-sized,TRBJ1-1,CASSLVQANTEAFF,TGTGCCAGCAGCTTGGTACAGGCGAACACTGAAGCTTTCTTT
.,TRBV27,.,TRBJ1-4,CARGLSGEKLFF,TGTGCCAGGGGACTGAGTGGTGAAAAACTGTTTTTT
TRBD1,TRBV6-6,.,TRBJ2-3,CASSYSEQGYADTQYF,TGTGCCAGCAGTTACTCGGAACAGGGGTACGCAGATACGCAGTATTTT
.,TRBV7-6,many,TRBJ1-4,CASSALTANEKLFF,TGTGCCAGCAGCGCCCTGACGGCTAATGAAAAACTGTTTTTT
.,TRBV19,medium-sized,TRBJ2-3,CASSIVYSTDTQYF,TGTGCCAGTAGTATAGTATACAGCACAGATACGCAGTATTTT